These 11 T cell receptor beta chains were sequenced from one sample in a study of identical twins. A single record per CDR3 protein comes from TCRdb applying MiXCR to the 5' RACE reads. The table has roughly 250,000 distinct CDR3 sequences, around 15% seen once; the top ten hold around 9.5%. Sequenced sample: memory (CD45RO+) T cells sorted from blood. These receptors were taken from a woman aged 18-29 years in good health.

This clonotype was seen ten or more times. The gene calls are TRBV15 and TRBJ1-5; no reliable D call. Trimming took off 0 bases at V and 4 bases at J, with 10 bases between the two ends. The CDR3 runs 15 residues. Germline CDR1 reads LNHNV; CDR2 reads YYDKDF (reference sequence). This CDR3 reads CATSRDKGLNQPQHF. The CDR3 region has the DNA TGTGCCACCAGCAGAGATAAGGGCTTAAATCAGCCCCAGCATTTT.

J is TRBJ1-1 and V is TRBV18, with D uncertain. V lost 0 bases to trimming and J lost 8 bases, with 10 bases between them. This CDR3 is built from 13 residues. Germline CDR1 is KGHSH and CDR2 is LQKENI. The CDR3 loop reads CASSPPVSKEAFF. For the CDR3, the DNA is TGTGCCAGCTCACCACCTGTCAGCAAAGAAGCTTTCTTT.

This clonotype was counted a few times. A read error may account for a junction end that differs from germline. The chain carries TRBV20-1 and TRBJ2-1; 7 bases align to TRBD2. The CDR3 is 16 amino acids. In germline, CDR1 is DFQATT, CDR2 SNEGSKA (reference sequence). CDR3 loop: CSARDQRAGSFNEQFF. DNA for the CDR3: TGCAGTGCTAGAGATCAGAGAGCGGGATCCTTCAATGAGCAGTTCTTC.

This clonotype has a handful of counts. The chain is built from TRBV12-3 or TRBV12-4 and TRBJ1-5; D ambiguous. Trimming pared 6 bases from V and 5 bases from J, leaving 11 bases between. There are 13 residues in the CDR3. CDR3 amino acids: CASRSRVDQPQHF. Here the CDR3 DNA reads TGTGCCAGCAGGAGTAGGGTGGATCAGCCCCAGCATTTT.

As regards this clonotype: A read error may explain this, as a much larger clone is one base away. CDR3 DNA: TGTGCCAGCAGTTACGAAGAGACCCAGTACTTC. It encodes CASSYEETQYF. The chain carries TRBV6-2 or TRBV6-3 and TRBJ2-5; D not certain. There are 11 residues in the CDR3. The germline gives CDR1 MNHEY, CDR2 SVGEGT. V lost 2 bases to trimming and J lost 3 bases, with 1 base between them.

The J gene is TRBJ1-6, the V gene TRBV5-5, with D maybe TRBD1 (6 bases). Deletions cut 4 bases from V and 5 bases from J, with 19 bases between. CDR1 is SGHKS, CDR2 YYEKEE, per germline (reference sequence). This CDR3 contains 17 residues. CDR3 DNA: TGTGCCAGCAGCCTAGGCCGCACAGGGAGAAATAATTCACCCCTCCACTTT. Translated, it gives CASSLGRTGRNNSPLHF.

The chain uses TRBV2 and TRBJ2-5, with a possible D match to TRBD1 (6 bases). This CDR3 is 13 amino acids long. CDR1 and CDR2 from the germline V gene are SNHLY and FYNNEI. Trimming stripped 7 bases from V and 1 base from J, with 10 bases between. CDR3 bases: TGTGCCAGCAAAGGACAGCCCCAAGAGACCCAGTACTTC. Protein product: CASKGQPQETQYF.

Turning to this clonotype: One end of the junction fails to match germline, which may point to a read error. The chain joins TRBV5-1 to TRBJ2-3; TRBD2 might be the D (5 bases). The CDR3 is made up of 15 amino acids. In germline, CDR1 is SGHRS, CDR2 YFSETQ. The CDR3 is CASSLPVSSTHTQYF. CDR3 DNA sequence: TGCGCCAGCAGCTTGCCAGTCTCTAGCACACATACGCAGTATTTT.

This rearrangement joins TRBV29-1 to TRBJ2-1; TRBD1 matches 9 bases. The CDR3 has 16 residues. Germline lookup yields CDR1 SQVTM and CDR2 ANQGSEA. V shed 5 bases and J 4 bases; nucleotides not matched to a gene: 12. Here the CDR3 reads CSVNRWTGAKYNEQFF. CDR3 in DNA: TGCAGCGTTAACCGTTGGACAGGGGCTAAATACAATGAGCAGTTCTTC.

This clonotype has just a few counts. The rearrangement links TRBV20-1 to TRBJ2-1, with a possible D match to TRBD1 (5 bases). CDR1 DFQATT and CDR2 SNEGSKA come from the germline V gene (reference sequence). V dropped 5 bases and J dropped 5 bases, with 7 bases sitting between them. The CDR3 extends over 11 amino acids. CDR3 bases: TGCAGTGCTTTAGGGGACAATGAGCAGTTCTTC. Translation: CSALGDNEQFF.

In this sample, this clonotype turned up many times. CDR3 protein: CASSPLAPTTYNEQFF. CDR3 in DNA: TGTGCCAGCAGCCCGTTAGCGCCTACCACCTACAATGAGCAGTTCTTC. The chain combines TRBV3-1 with TRBJ2-1, with D maybe TRBD2 (5 bases). Per germline, CDR1 LGHDT and CDR2 YNNKEL (reference sequence). Trimming cost V 4 bases and J 2 bases, with 15 bases left between them. The CDR3 totals 16 residues.